The T cell receptor (beta chain) described here comes from a study of blood T cell repertoires in COVID-19. The table came from immunoSEQ multiplex PCR; TCRdb's copy has only in-frame clones and leaves some out. The repertoire holds roughly 130,000 clones, with around nine tenths as singletons. CDR3 length: 17 amino acids. Germline assignment: CDR1 KGHDR and CDR2 SFDVKD. Trimming removed 4 bases from V and 7 bases from J; junction bases left unmatched: 9. V and J are TRBV24-1 and TRBJ2-6, with TRBD1 identical over 10 bases. The material sequenced was peripheral blood. This TCR came from a man aged 45 to 65 with active COVID-19. In nucleotides, the CDR3 is TGTGCCACCAGTGAGCCGGGACAGGGGTTAGGAGCCAACGTCCTGACTTTC. It codes for CATSEPGQGLGANVLTF.